These T cell receptor beta chains were read from a single sample in a study of T cell repertoires in cytomegalovirus infection. TCRdb analysed the reads with MiXCR anew, one entry per CDR3 protein. The sample yields roughly 500,000 distinct CDR3 sequences, 11% seen once. Specimen: PBMCs. These receptors originate from a human donor in good health (CMV status not recorded). Some clones in this sample may be carry-over from other donors' samples. Each CDR3 is given without its conserved first and last residue. The order of the fields is clone size, J gene, V gene, CDR3 protein. Rows may omit the clone size; those that give it use once, few, many or a size class.

>many|TRBJ2-1|TRBV12-3/TRBV12-4
ASSSFSGGARDEQF
>many|TRBJ1-1|TRBV20-1
SARDRRDTEAF
>.|TRBJ1-2|TRBV20-1
SAKGRSRTNYGYT
>.|TRBJ1-2|TRBV9
ASTTRDTNYGYT
>many|TRBJ2-3|TRBV7-8
ASSLVASGRALDTQY
>many|TRBJ2-5|TRBV20-1
SASVAGGAQY
>many|TRBJ2-3|TRBV6-4
ASSDGGGGTDTQY
>.|TRBJ2-3|TRBV6-6
DSTPGGGVSTSTDTQY
>.|TRBJ1-2|TRBV2
ASSEADPGGGYT
>many|TRBJ2-1|TRBV9
ASSVATGRNEQF
>.|TRBJ1-2|TRBV28
ASSPQPIGYT
>many|TRBJ1-5|TRBV6-2/TRBV6-3
ATQESNQPQH
>many|TRBJ1-3|TRBV5-1
ASSLDASGNTIY
>few|TRBJ2-5|TRBV3-1
ASSFSGTSGTQY
>.|TRBJ1-5|TRBV20-1
SARESGTGTNQPQH
>.|TRBJ2-1|TRBV7-3
ASSPRGSGGLYYNEQF
>once|TRBJ1-3|TRBV5-5
ASSLAGITGNTIY
>.|TRBJ2-1|TRBV28
ASSLGTGGYNEQF
>.|TRBJ1-5|TRBV20-1
SARKAASNQPQH
>.|TRBJ2-7|TRBV28
ASSLQGLAGVPYEQY
>many|TRBJ1-2|TRBV20-1
SARGPLGQGRNYGYT
>.|TRBJ2-3|TRBV29-1
SVEDGTGSDTQY